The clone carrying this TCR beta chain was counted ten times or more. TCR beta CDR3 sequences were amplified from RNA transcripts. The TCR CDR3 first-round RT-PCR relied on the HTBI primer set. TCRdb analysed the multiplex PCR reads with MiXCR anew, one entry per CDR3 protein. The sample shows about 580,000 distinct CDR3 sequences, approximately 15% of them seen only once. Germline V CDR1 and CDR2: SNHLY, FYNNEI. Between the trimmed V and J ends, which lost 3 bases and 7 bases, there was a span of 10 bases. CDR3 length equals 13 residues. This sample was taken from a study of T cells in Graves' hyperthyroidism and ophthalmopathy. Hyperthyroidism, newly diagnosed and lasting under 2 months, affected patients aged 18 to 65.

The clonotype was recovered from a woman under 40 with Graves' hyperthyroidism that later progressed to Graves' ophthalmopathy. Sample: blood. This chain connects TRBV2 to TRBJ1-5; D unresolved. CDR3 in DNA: TGTGCCAGCAGTGAGGAGGGAGGCCAGCCCCAGCATTTT. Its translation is CASSEEGGQPQHF.